Following are 14 T cell receptor beta chains from one sample sequenced in a study of blood T cell repertoires in COVID-19. Method: immunoSEQ multiplex PCR; TCRdb's copy keeps in-frame clones and lacks some. The repertoire holds some 250,000 clones, approximately 85% seen once, with about 0.7% in the top ten. The sample comprised peripheral blood. The origin of the receptors is a human donor in a cohort sampled during active COVID-19.

This chain links TRBV2 with TRBJ1-1; TRBD1 aligns across 9 bases. The length of the CDR3 is 14 residues. The ends lost 5 bases at V and 1 base at J; junction bases unmatched: 2. The germline CDR1 and CDR2 sequences are SNHLY and FYNNEI. CDR3 nucleotide sequence: TGTGCCAGCAGTAACAGGGGGCGGAACACTGAAGCTTTCTTT. Amino acids: CASSNRGRNTEAFF.

V usage is TRBV27 and J usage is TRBJ2-3; no firm D call. The CDR3 contains 12 residues. Germline V lookup: CDR1 MNHEY, CDR2 SMNVEV (reference sequence). V lost 7 bases and J 4 bases, leaving 9 bases between the germline ends. CDR3 protein: CASKSRSDTQYF. CDR3 coding DNA: TGTGCCAGCAAGAGTCGGTCAGATACGCAGTATTTT.

The chain has TRBV7-9 and TRBJ2-3; D is ambiguous. The V end was cut by 3 bases, the J end by 6 bases, with 7 bases between. Looked up from germline, CDR1 is SEHNR and CDR2 is FQNEAQ (reference sequence). CDR3 length equals 12 residues. The CDR3 is CASSFYPDTQYF. CDR3 nucleotide sequence: TGTGCCAGCAGCTTCTACCCGGATACGCAGTATTTT.

The rearrangement links TRBV9 to TRBJ1-1; 7 nucleotides align to TRBD1. This CDR3 comprises 15 residues. Unmatched junction bases numbered 6, after V lost 3 bases and J lost 1 base. Germline lookup yields CDR1 SGDLS and CDR2 YYNGEE. The CDR3 sequence: CASSARGHANTEAFF. As DNA, the CDR3 is TGTGCCAGCAGCGCGAGGGGGCACGCGAACACTGAAGCTTTCTTT.

The chain couples TRBV2 to TRBJ1-5; 7 bases agree with TRBD1. J gave up 2 bases and V 2 bases, and 12 bases lay outside the gene matches. Germline loops: CDR1 SNHLY, CDR2 FYNNEI. The CDR3 spans 18 residues. In DNA form, the CDR3 reads TGTGCCAGCAGTGAACGAAGGGACAGATGGGGGGGCAATCAGCCCCAGCATTTT. This translates into CASSERRDRWGGNQPQHF.

This clone showed up just a few times. The chain combines TRBV19 with TRBJ2-1; D remains ambiguous. Germline-derived CDR1 and CDR2 are LNHDA and SQIVND (reference sequence). This CDR3 contains 12 residues. With 7 bases removed from V and 4 bases from J, the gap between germline ends came to 8 bases. CDR3 in DNA: TGTGCCAGTATAAATACTTACAATGAGCAGTTCTTC. It translates to CASINTYNEQFF.

This clone has just a few counts. The V and J genes are TRBV18 and TRBJ2-7; 11 bases agree with TRBD2. The trim removed 3 bases at V and 6 bases at J, leaving 7 bases unmatched. Germline V gene sequence: CDR1 KGHSH, CDR2 LQKENI. The CDR3 covers 15 residues. CDR3 loop: CASSPLAGGTGEQYF. The CDR3 DNA is TGTGCCAGCTCACCTCTAGCGGGAGGTACGGGCGAGCAGTACTTC.

The chain has TRBV15 and TRBJ1-1, with TRBD1 matching 7 bases. The CDR3 length is 13 residues. The ends lost 3 bases at V and 6 bases at J; junction bases unmatched: 4. CDR1 is LNHNV, CDR2 YYDKDF, per germline (reference sequence). The CDR3 region has the DNA TGTGCCACCAGCAGCACGACAGGGCCTGAAGCTTTCTTT. Translating gives CATSSTTGPEAFF.

The chain is built from TRBV7-2 and TRBJ2-1; D is possibly TRBD1 (6 bases). Germline V gives CDR1 SGHTA, CDR2 FQGNSA. The length of the CDR3 is 15 residues. V was pared by 1 base and J by 9 bases, with 16 bases between. CDR3 sequence reads: CASSLGQGLRGEQFF. The CDR3, as DNA: TGTGCCAGCAGCTTAGGTCAGGGGCTACGTGGTGAGCAGTTCTTC.

This rearrangement joins TRBV5-1 to TRBJ2-3, with TRBD1 identical over 8 bases. The ends lost 4 bases at V and 14 bases at J; junction bases unmatched: 9. The CDR3 has 12 residues. CDR1 is SGHRS and CDR2 is YFSETQ in the germline V gene. CDR3 DNA sequence: TGCGCCAGCAGCACCGGACAGGGTGAACGGTATTTT. The encoded protein is CASSTGQGERYF.

The V gene is TRBV30, the J gene TRBJ1-1, with 8 positions matching TRBD1. Germline CDR1 GTSNPN, CDR2 SVGIG (reference sequence). Trimming removed 1 base from V and 4 bases from J; junction bases left unmatched: 8. The CDR3 contains 15 residues. As DNA, the CDR3 is TGTGCCTGGAGTGGGTCAGGGGGCCGAGTCACTGAAGCTTTCTTT. This translates into CAWSGSGGRVTEAFF.

The CDR3 DNA follows: TGTGCCAGCAGCTTAGTTACCGGGGGGGACAATGAGCAGTTCTTC. Amino acid sequence: CASSLVTGGDNEQFF. V and J are TRBV7-8 and TRBJ2-1; 8 bases are shared with TRBD2. J lost 5 bases, V lost 1 base, and 4 bases had no gene match. The CDR3 extends over 15 amino acids. Germline assignment: CDR1 SGHVS and CDR2 FQNEAQ.

V is TRBV6-2 or TRBV6-3 and J is TRBJ1-6; 7 bases match TRBD1. Germline V gene sequence: CDR1 MNHEY, CDR2 SVGEGT. The CDR3 covers 16 residues. Losses at the gene ends were 5 bases for V and 6 bases for J; bases not matched to a gene: 10. The CDR3 DNA is TGTGCCAGCAGTCCGCGGCACAGGGGCGCTAATTCACCCCTCCACTTT. Translation: CASSPRHRGANSPLHF.

J is TRBJ1-2 and V is TRBV7-2, with 7 bases matching TRBD1. The trim removed 5 bases at V and 4 bases at J, leaving 4 bases unmatched. Germline V gives CDR1 SGHTA, CDR2 FQGNSA. The CDR3 length is 13 residues. CDR3 sequence reads: CASSARTGYGYTF. Here the CDR3 DNA reads TGTGCCAGCAGCGCGAGGACAGGCTATGGCTACACCTTC.